A selection of T cell receptor beta chains follows, all from one sample in a study of control samples from healthy donors and cancer patients. This table comes from immunoSEQ multiplex PCR, and its TCRdb copy is limited to in-frame clones, with some not included. This sample carries around 120,000 clones, roughly 95% of them seen once, and the ten largest clones take 3.6%. The sequenced sample was blood. The source of these receptors is a man aged 30 to 45 in good health. Each CDR3 is given with its conserved first and last residue. Fields, in order: clone size, J gene, D gene, V gene, CDR3 protein, CDR3 DNA. A D gene is named only where the DNA matches it firmly. For some rows the clone size is stated as once, few or many, or as a class when expanded; others skip it.

size: .; J: TRBJ2-7; D: .; V: TRBV21-1; CDR3: CASSRATGEYEQYF; DNA: TGTGCCAGCAGCAGGGCAACAGGGGAGTACGAGCAGTACTTC
size: .; J: TRBJ2-3; D: .; V: TRBV27; CDR3: CASSPTPGTDADTQYF; DNA: TGTGCCAGCAGTCCGACCCCCGGGACGGATGCAGATACGCAGTATTTT
size: .; J: TRBJ1-2; D: TRBD1; V: TRBV6-5; CDR3: CASRRGTGNYGYTF; DNA: TGTGCCAGCAGACGGGGGACAGGGAACTATGGCTACACCTTC
size: .; J: TRBJ1-6; D: TRBD1; V: TRBV2; CDR3: CASRGQGGSYNSPLHF; DNA: TGTGCCAGCAGAGGACAGGGGGGGTCCTATAATTCACCCCTCCACTTT
size: .; J: TRBJ2-7; D: TRBD1; V: TRBV19; CDR3: CASSGGQGRHSYEQYF; DNA: TGTGCCAGTAGTGGCGGACAGGGGAGGCACTCCTACGAGCAGTACTTC
size: .; J: TRBJ2-1; D: .; V: TRBV4-3; CDR3: CASSQDNQPHNEQFF; DNA: TGCGCCAGCAGCCAAGATAACCAACCGCACAATGAGCAGTTCTTC
size: .; J: TRBJ2-7; D: .; V: TRBV2; CDR3: CASSPAQGRYEQYF; DNA: TGTGCCAGCAGCCCCGCCCAGGGACGTTACGAGCAGTACTTC
size: .; J: TRBJ1-1; D: .; V: TRBV27; CDR3: CASSLSGGANTEAFF; DNA: TGTGCCAGCAGTTTATCGGGGGGCGCGAACACTGAAGCTTTCTTT
size: .; J: TRBJ2-2; D: TRBD2; V: TRBV7-2; CDR3: CASRRGSGGTNTGELFF; DNA: TGTGCCAGCCGCCGGGGCTCGGGGGGAACGAACACCGGGGAGCTGTTTTTT
size: .; J: TRBJ2-3; D: .; V: TRBV7-8; CDR3: CASSTYKGGETDTQYF; DNA: TGTGCCAGCAGCACGTACAAGGGGGGGGAAACAGATACGCAGTATTTT
size: .; J: TRBJ1-5; D: .; V: TRBV5-5; CDR3: CASSLEGGWGNQPQHF; DNA: TGTGCCAGCAGCTTGGAAGGGGGTTGGGGGAATCAGCCCCAGCATTTT
size: .; J: TRBJ2-7; D: TRBD1; V: TRBV4-3; CDR3: CASSQAGTGYEQYF; DNA: TGCGCCAGCAGCCAAGCCGGGACAGGCTACGAGCAGTACTTC
size: .; J: TRBJ2-1; D: .; V: TRBV27; CDR3: CASSFPGTLNEQFF; DNA: TGTGCCAGCAGTTTTCCAGGGACACTCAATGAGCAGTTCTTC
size: .; J: TRBJ2-1; D: .; V: TRBV5-1; CDR3: CASSLGIQGSANEQFF; DNA: TGCGCCAGCAGCTTGGGAATCCAGGGATCAGCTAATGAGCAGTTCTTC
size: .; J: TRBJ2-7; D: TRBD2; V: TRBV7-8; CDR3: CASSETSGGVLHEQYF; DNA: TGTGCCAGCAGCGAAACTAGCGGGGGGGTTTTACACGAGCAGTACTTC
size: .; J: TRBJ2-7; D: .; V: TRBV4-1; CDR3: CASSSRPFSYEQYF; DNA: TGCGCCAGCAGCTCCCGTCCCTTCTCCTACGAGCAGTACTTC
size: .; J: TRBJ1-5; D: TRBD1; V: TRBV13; CDR3: CASSLGQEKYQHF; DNA: TGTGCCAGCAGCTTGGGACAGGAGAAGTACCAGCATTTT
size: once; J: TRBJ1-1; D: TRBD1; V: TRBV4-1; CDR3: CASSQVLQGGTEAFF; DNA: TGCGCCAGCAGCCAAGTGTTGCAGGGGGGGACTGAAGCTTTCTTT
size: .; J: TRBJ2-7; D: TRBD1; V: TRBV5-1; CDR3: CASSSTGAEQYF; DNA: TGCGCCAGCAGCTCAACAGGGGCCGAGCAGTACTTC
size: .; J: TRBJ1-2; D: .; V: TRBV20-1; CDR3: CSAGLGDGYTF; DNA: TGCAGTGCTGGCCTGGGGGATGGCTACACCTTC
size: .; J: TRBJ2-2; D: TRBD2; V: TRBV11-2; CDR3: CASSSLAGGTGELFF; DNA: TGTGCCAGCAGCTCACTAGCGGGGGGCACCGGGGAGCTGTTTTTT
size: once; J: TRBJ1-6; D: .; V: TRBV13; CDR3: CASSLVKGRDSPLHF; DNA: TGTGCCAGCAGCTTAGTTAAGGGGAGGGATTCACCCCTCCACTTT